The T cell receptor beta chain under discussion was sequenced for a study of beta chain features in type 1 diabetes. With regard to this clone: Its antigen is undetermined.

What was sequenced were expressed TCRB transcripts, since all of the isolated RNA had been reverse transcribed. This table comes from immunoSEQ multiplex PCR, and its TCRdb copy is limited to in-frame clones, with some not included. The table records about 150,000 clones, about a tenth of them present only once. Via CD45RO/CCR7/CD25/CD127/CD95/CD27, cells of the CD4+ naive, central memory, regulatory and stem cell-like memory subsets were sorted. This CDR3 is built from 14 residues. Trimming cost V 5 bases and J 4 bases, with 12 bases left between them. Per the germline V gene, CDR1 is SGHTA and CDR2 is FQGNSA. The study, taken as a whole, reports: The naive, central memory and Treg TCRB repertoires of patients appeared to be more similar to one another than those of healthy donors. Individuals with type 1 diabetes displayed fewer insertions and more deletions at VDJ junctions.

The sample was central memory CD4+ T cells from blood. The receptor was derived from a man aged 18 to 29 in good health. The chain has TRBV7-2 and TRBJ1-5; weak D call: TRBD1 (6 bases). CDR3 DNA: TGTGCCAGCAGCCTGACAGGACCAAATCAGCCCCAGCATTTT. It encodes CASSLTGPNQPQHF.